These 16 T cell receptor beta chains came from one sample sequenced in a study of cytomegalovirus exposure and HLA in healthy donors. The primer mix had 60 Vbeta and 13 Jbeta primers. Some clones are missing from TCRdb's copy, which holds only in-frame ones; the method was immunoSEQ multiplex PCR. The sample holds some 150,000 clones; roughly 80% are singletons and the top ten take about 3.1%. The sequenced material came from PBMCs. The receptors were sampled from a man aged 40-55 years in good health and CMV-seronegative.

The V gene is TRBV6-5, the J gene TRBJ2-7, with TRBD1 identical over 7 bases. The CDR3 runs 15 residues. Germline values: CDR1 MNHEY, CDR2 SVGAGI. Trimming cost V 0 bases and J 4 bases; bases outside gene matches: 6. The CDR3 here is CASSYSNRGLYEQYF. The CDR3 DNA is TGTGCCAGCAGTTACTCAAACAGGGGCCTATACGAGCAGTACTTC.

The genes are TRBV28 and TRBJ2-1; TRBD1 aligns across 7 bases. The J segment lost 8 bases and the V segment lost 6 bases, leaving 4 bases of the junction unmatched. Germline loops: CDR1 MDHEN, CDR2 SYDVKM. CDR3 size: 12 residues. CDR3 sequence: CASSGTADEQFF. DNA for the CDR3: TGTGCCAGCAGCGGGACAGCGGATGAGCAGTTCTTC.

The chain is built from TRBV19 and TRBJ1-1; TRBD1 matches 7 bases. The CDR3 has 12 residues. The germline V gene has CDR1 LNHDA and CDR2 SQIVND (reference sequence). The V and J ends lost 6 bases and 5 bases, in that order; junction bases with no gene match: 3. As DNA, the CDR3 is TGTGCCAGTAGCGACAGGGAAACTGAAGCTTTCTTT. It encodes CASSDRETEAFF.

This rearrangement joins TRBV2 to TRBJ2-7; TRBD2 matches at 8 bases. The CDR3 is 16 residues long. V trimming: 4 bases; J trimming: 0 bases; junction bases outside the gene matches: 8. CDR1 and CDR2 (germline): SNHLY, FYNNEI. Here the CDR3 DNA reads TGTGCCAGCAGTGGAGTTCAGCGGGGGATCTCCTACGAGCAGTACTTC. Encoded protein: CASSGVQRGISYEQYF. Full variable domain (rest looked up from reference TRBV2 and TRBJ2-7): EPEVTQTPSHQVTQMGQEVILRCVPISNHLYFYWYRQILGQKVEFLVSFYNNEISEKSEIFDDQFSVERPDGSNFTLKIRSTKLEDSAMYFCASSGVQRGISYEQYFGPGTRLTVT.

The V call is TRBV29-1, the J call TRBJ2-7; TRBD1 matches at 7 bases. Germline CDR1 and CDR2: SQVTM and ANQGSEA. The CDR3 contains 13 residues. V trimming: 7 bases; J trimming: 2 bases; junction bases outside the gene matches: 8. This CDR3 reads CSARQGSTYEQYF. The DNA of the CDR3 is TGCAGCGCCCGACAGGGCTCAACCTACGAGCAGTACTTC.

V usage is TRBV10-3 and J usage is TRBJ1-5; D is perhaps TRBD1 (6 bases). The germline V gene has CDR1 ENHRY and CDR2 SYGVKD. V gave up 0 bases and J gave up 6 bases, with 12 bases separating them. The CDR3 loop spans 15 amino acids. CDR3 protein: CAISESTTGIQPQHF. The CDR3 DNA reads as TGTGCCATCAGTGAGTCGACCACAGGGATTCAGCCCCAGCATTTT.

The CDR3: CASSLLEGARTEAFF. In nucleotides, the CDR3 is TGCGCCAGCAGCTTGTTAGAGGGGGCCAGAACTGAAGCTTTCTTT. The gene calls are TRBV5-1 and TRBJ1-1, with 7 bases that match TRBD1. V lost 1 base to trimming and J lost 5 bases; unmatched junction nucleotides: 8. The germline CDR1 and CDR2 sequences are SGHRS and YFSETQ. This CDR3 comprises 15 residues.

The V call is TRBV30, the J call TRBJ2-7; possible D gene TRBD1, 6 bases. The CDR3 spans 12 residues. The germline CDR1 and CDR2 sequences are GTSNPN and SVGIG (reference sequence). Trimming removed 2 bases from V and 6 bases from J, with 11 bases in between. The CDR3 bases are TGTGCCTGGAGTTCGCAGGGGCGCGAGCAGTACTTC. Residues: CAWSSQGREQYF. Full variable domain (remainder filled in from reference TRBV30 and TRBJ2-7): SQTIHQWPATLVQPVGSPLSLECTVEGTSNPNLYWYRQAAGRGLQLLFYSVGIGQISSEVPQNLSASRPQDRQFILSSKKLLLSDSGFYLCAWSSQGREQYFGPGTRLTVT.

The chain employs TRBV9 and TRBJ2-3; TRBD1 matches 10 bases. The ends lost 0 bases at V and 3 bases at J; junction bases unmatched: 4. Germline V CDR1 and CDR2: SGDLS, YYNGEE. The CDR3 is 16 residues long. This CDR3 is CASSVVGDRGTDTQYF. The CDR3 DNA is TGTGCCAGCAGCGTAGTAGGGGACAGGGGAACAGATACGCAGTATTTT. The whole variable domain, filled in from reference TRBV9 and TRBJ2-3, reads DSGVTQTPKHLITATGQRVTLRCSPRSGDLSVYWYQQSLDQGLQFLIQYYNGEERAKGNILERFSAQQFPDLHSELNLSSLELGDSALYFCASSVVGDRGTDTQYFGPGTRLTVL.

This clone came up a few times. The chain combines TRBV6-6 with TRBJ1-6; D possibly corresponds to TRBD1 (5 bases). Germline V gene data show CDR1 as MNHNY and CDR2 as SVGAGI (reference sequence). The V end lost 7 bases, the J end lost 5 bases, and 9 bases lay between the germline ends. This CDR3 region has 13 residues. CDR3 in DNA: TGTGCCAGCACTGACAGCAATAATTCACCCCTCCACTTT. Its translation: CASTDSNNSPLHF.

CDR3 in amino acids: CASSLRLAGGRYNEQFF. The DNA for the CDR3 is TGTGCCAGCAGCTTAAGACTAGCGGGGGGGCGGTACAATGAGCAGTTCTTC. The gene calls are TRBV9 and TRBJ2-1; 14 bases are shared with TRBD2. This CDR3 is built from 17 residues. The V and J ends lost 4 bases and 4 bases, in that order; junction bases with no gene match: 7. CDR1 and CDR2 (germline): SGDLS, YYNGEE.

This clone was seen more than once but under ten times. The chain carries TRBV2 and TRBJ1-1, with a tentative D call TRBD1 (5 bases). V was cut by 11 bases and J by 1 base, with 14 bases left in between. From germline, CDR1 is SNHLY and CDR2 FYNNEI. CDR3 length: 13 amino acids. CDR3 bases: TGTGCCGGAGTGAGACAGCCGAACACTGAAGCTTTCTTT. Its protein product is CAGVRQPNTEAFF.

V usage is TRBV6-5 and J usage is TRBJ2-7; D not certain. The V and J ends lost 2 bases and 0 bases respectively, with 11 bases between them. The CDR3 has 15 amino acids. Germline lookup yields CDR1 MNHEY and CDR2 SVGAGI. The CDR3 nucleotides read TGTGCCAGCAGTTACACCCACCAGGACTCCTACGAGCAGTACTTC. Protein sequence: CASSYTHQDSYEQYF.

V and J are TRBV5-1 and TRBJ2-3; D is perhaps TRBD1 (5 bases). This CDR3 comprises 15 residues. Germline CDR1 is SGHRS and CDR2 is YFSETQ. V lost 1 base and J 2 bases, leaving 11 bases between the germline ends. CDR3 amino acids: CASSLLTVPTDTQYF. CDR3 nucleotide sequence: TGCGCCAGCAGCTTGTTGACAGTACCCACAGATACGCAGTATTTT.

This clone was seen a single time. This chain connects TRBV9 to TRBJ1-4; 8 bases fit TRBD1. This CDR3 region has 14 residues. V lost 1 base to trimming and J lost 8 bases; unmatched junction nucleotides: 4. The germline gives CDR1 SGDLS, CDR2 YYNGEE. CDR3 coding DNA: TGTGCCAGCAGCGTACAGGGGGCCCAGGAAAAACTGTTTTTT. Protein: CASSVQGAQEKLFF.

The chain links TRBV11-2 to TRBJ1-3; no firm D call. The V end lost 5 bases, the J end lost 6 bases, and 17 bases lay between the germline ends. The CDR3 has 15 amino acids. The germline V gene has CDR1 SGHAT and CDR2 FQNNGV. CDR3 in amino acids: CASSPISGKSNTIYF. In nucleotides, the CDR3 is TGTGCCAGCAGCCCTATTTCCGGGAAATCAAACACCATATATTTT.